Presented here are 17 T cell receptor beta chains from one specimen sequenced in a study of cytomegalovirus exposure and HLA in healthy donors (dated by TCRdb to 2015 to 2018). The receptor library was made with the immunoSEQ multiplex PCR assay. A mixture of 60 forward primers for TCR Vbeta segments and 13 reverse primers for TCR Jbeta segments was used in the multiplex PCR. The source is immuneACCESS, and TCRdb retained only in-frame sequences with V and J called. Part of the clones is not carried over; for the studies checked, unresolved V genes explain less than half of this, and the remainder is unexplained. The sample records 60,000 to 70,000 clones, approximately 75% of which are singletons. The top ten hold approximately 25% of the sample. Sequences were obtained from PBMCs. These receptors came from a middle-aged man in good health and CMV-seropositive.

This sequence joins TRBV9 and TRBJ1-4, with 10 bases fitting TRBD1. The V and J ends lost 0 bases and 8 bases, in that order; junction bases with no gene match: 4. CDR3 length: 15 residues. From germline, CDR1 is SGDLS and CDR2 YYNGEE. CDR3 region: CASSVVGQGSEKLFF. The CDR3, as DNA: TGTGCCAGCAGCGTAGTGGGACAGGGGAGCGAAAAACTGTTTTTT. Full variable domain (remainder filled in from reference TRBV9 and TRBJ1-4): DSGVTQTPKHLITATGQRVTLRCSPRSGDLSVYWYQQSLDQGLQFLIQYYNGEERAKGNILERFSAQQFPDLHSELNLSSLELGDSALYFCASSVVGQGSEKLFFGSGTQLSVL.

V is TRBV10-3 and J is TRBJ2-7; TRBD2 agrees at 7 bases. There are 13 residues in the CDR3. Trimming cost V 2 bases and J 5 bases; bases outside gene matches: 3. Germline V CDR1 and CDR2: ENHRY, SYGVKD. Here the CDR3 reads CAISERGENEQYF. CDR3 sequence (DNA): TGTGCCATCAGTGAGCGGGGGGAAAACGAGCAGTACTTC.

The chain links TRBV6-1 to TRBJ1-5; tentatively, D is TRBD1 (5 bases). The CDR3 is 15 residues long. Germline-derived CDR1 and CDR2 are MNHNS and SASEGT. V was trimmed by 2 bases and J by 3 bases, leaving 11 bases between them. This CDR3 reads CASSESWGINQPQHF. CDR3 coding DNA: TGTGCCAGCAGTGAAAGTTGGGGCATCAATCAGCCCCAGCATTTT.

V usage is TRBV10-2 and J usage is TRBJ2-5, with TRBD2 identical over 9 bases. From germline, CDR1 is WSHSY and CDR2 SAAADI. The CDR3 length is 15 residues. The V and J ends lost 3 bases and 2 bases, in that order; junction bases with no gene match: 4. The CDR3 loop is CASSEGGRDQETQYF. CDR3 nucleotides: TGCGCCAGCAGTGAAGGCGGGAGGGATCAAGAGACCCAGTACTTC.

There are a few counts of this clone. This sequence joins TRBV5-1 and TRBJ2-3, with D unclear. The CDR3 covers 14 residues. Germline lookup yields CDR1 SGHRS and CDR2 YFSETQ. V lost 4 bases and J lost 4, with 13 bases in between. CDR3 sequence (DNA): TGCGCCAGCAGCCTCGCCTATGGTCCAGATACGCAGTATTTT. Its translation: CASSLAYGPDTQYF.

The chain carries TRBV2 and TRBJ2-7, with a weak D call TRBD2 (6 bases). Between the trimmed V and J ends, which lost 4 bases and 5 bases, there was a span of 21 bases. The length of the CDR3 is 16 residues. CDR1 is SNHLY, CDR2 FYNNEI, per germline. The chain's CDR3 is CASSVHSGGAADEQYF. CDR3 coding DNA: TGTGCCAGCAGTGTCCACAGCGGAGGGGCTGCGGACGAGCAGTACTTC.

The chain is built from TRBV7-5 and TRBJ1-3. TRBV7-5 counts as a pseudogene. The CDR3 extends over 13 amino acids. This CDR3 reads CARAAYPGNTIYF. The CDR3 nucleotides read TGTGCCAGAGCCGCCTATCCTGGAAACACCATATATTTT.

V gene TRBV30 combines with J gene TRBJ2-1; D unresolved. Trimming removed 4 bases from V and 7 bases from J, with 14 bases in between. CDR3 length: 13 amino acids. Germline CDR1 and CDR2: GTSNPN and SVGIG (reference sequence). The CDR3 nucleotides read TGTGCCTGGAAGAACTTTGCTAGGAATGAGCAGTTCTTC. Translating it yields CAWKNFARNEQFF.

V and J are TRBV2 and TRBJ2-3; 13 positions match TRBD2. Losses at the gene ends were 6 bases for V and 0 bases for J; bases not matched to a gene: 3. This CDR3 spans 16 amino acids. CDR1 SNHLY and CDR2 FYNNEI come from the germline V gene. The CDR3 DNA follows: TGTGCCAGCAGAAGACTAGCGGGGGGAAGCACAGATACGCAGTATTTT. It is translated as CASRRLAGGSTDTQYF.

The CDR3 sequence is CASSVIPGQPEAFF. The DNA for the CDR3 is TGTGCCAGCAGTGTAATTCCGGGACAACCCGAAGCTTTCTTT. The chain uses TRBV27 and TRBJ1-1; perhaps TRBD1 as D (6 bases). Trimming left V 5 bases short and J 8 bases short, with 18 bases between. The germline V gene has CDR1 MNHEY and CDR2 SMNVEV (reference sequence). The CDR3 totals 14 residues.

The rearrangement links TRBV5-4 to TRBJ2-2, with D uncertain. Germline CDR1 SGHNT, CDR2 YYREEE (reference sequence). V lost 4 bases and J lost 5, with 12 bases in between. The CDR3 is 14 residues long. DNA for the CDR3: TGTGCCAGCAGCCCCGGCCAGAGGACCGGGGAGCTGTTTTTT. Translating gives CASSPGQRTGELFF.

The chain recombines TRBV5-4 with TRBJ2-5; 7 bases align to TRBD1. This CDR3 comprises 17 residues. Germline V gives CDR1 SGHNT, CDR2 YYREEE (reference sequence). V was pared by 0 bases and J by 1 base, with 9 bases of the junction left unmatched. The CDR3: CASSLGYRGSSQETQYF. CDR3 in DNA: TGTGCCAGCAGCTTGGGGTACAGGGGTAGCAGCCAAGAGACCCAGTACTTC.

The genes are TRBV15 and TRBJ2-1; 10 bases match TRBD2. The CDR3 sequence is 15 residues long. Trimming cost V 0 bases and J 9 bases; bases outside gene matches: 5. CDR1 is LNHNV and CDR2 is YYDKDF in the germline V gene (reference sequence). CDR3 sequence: CATSRDLLAGFEQFF. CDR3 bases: TGTGCCACCAGCAGAGATCTACTAGCGGGATTTGAGCAGTTCTTC.

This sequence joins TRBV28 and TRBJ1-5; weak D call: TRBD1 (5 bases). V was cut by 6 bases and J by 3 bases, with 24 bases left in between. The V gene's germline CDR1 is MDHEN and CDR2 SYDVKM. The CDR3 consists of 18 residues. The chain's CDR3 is CASSRSPGLGSLNQPQHF. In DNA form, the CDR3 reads TGTGCCAGCAGCCGCTCCCCAGGGTTAGGCTCTCTCAATCAGCCCCAGCATTTT. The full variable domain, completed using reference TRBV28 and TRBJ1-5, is DVKVTQSSRYLVKRTGEKVFLECVQDMDHENMFWYRQDPGLGLRLIYFSYDVKMKEKGDIPEGYSVSREKKERFSLILESASTNQTSMYLCASSRSPGLGSLNQPQHFGDGTRLSIL.

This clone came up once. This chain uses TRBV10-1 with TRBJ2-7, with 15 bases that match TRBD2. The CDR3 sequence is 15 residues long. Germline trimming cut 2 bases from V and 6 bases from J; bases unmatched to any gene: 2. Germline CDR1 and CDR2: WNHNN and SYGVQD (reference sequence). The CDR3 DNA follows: TGCGCCAGCAGTGAGGGACTAGCGGGAGGGCGCGAGCAGTACTTC. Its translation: CASSEGLAGGREQYF.

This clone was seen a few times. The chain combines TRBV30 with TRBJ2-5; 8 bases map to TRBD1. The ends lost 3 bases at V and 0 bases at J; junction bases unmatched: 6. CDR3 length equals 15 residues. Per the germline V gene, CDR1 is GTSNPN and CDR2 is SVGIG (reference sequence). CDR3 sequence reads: CAWRPGGENQETQYF. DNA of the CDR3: TGTGCCTGGAGGCCAGGGGGCGAAAACCAAGAGACCCAGTACTTC.

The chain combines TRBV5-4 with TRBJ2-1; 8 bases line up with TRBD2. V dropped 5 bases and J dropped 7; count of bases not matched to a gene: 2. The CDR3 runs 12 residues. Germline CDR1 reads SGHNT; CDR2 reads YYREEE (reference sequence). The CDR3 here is CASRAGGNEQFF. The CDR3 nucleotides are TGTGCCAGCAGGGCGGGGGGAAATGAGCAGTTCTTC.